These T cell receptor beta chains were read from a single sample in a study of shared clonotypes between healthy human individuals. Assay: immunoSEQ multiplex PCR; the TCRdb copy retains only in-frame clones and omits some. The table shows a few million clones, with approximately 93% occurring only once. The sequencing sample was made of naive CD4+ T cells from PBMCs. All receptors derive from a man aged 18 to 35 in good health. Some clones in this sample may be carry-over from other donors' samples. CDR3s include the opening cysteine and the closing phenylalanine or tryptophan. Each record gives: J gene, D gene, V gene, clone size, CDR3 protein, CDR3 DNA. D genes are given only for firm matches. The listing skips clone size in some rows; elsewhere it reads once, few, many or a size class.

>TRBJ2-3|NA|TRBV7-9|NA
CASLPPAILGTDTQYF
TGTGCCAGCCTCCCGCCGGCGATCCTTGGCACAGATACGCAGTATTTT
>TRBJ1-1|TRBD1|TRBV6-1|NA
CASSDRDRGRVNTEAFF
TGTGCCAGCAGTGACCGGGACAGGGGCAGGGTGAACACTGAAGCTTTCTTT
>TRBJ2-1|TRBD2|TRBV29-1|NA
CSVGGLAKDEQFF
TGCAGCGTGGGGGGACTAGCGAAGGATGAGCAGTTCTTC
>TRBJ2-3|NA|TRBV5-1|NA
CASSLVVSGADTQYF
TGCGCCAGCAGCTTGGTAGTGAGCGGTGCAGATACGCAGTATTTT
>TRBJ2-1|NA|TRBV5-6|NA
CASSTRTDPYNEQFF
TGTGCCAGCAGCACCAGGACAGACCCCTACAATGAGCAGTTCTTC
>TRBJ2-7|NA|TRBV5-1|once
CASSLGQAGYEQYF
TGCGCCAGCAGCTTGGGACAGGCCGGATACGAGCAGTACTTC
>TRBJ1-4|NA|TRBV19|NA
CASSISGGREKLFF
TGTGCCAGTAGTATATCGGGGGGCCGGGAAAAACTGTTTTTT
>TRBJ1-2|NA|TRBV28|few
CASTLSGVGGYTF
TGTGCCAGCACTCTGTCCGGGGTCGGTGGCTACACCTTC
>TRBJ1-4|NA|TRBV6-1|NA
CASRKQAPPDEKLFF
TGTGCCAGCAGGAAACAGGCACCTCCGGATGAAAAACTGTTTTTT
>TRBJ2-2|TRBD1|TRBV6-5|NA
CASTPGGTGGGELFF
TGTGCCAGCACCCCAGGAGGGACAGGGGGCGGGGAGCTGTTTTTT
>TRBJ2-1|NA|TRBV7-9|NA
CASSLAGRGSYNEQFF
TGTGCCAGCAGCTTAGCGGGCAGGGGCTCCTACAATGAGCAGTTCTTC
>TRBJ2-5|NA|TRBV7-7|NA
CASSLVGLQETQYF
TGTGCCAGCAGCTTAGTCGGGCTACAAGAGACCCAGTACTTC
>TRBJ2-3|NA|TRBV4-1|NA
CASSQDEVLADTQYF
TGCGCCAGCAGCCAAGATGAGGTCCTCGCAGATACGCAGTATTTT
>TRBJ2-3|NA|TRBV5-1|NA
CASSLSQPTDTQYF
TGCGCCAGCAGCTTGTCGCAGCCCACAGATACGCAGTATTTT
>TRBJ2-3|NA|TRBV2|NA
CASSEEVTDTQYF
TGTGCCAGCAGTGAAGAGGTCACAGATACGCAGTATTTT
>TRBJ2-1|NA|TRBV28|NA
CASRPQHPRGPIF
TGTGCCAGCAGGCCACAACACCCCCGGGGGCCCATCTTC
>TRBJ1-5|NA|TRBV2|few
CARTAGTSSNQPQHF
TGTGCCAGAACCGCCGGGACCTCAAGTAATCAGCCCCAGCATTTT
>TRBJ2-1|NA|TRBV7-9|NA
CASSPIGRYEQFF
TGTGCCAGCAGCCCTATCGGACGGTATGAGCAGTTCTTC
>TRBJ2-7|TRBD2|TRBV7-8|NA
CASSYGGGSNYEQYF
TGTGCCAGCAGCTACGGTGGCGGGAGTAACTACGAGCAGTACTTC